The rows below give T cell receptor beta chains drawn from one sample of a study of a mutant IDH1 vaccine in newly diagnosed glioma. Generated by immunoSEQ multiplex PCR, the TCRdb table keeps only in-frame clones and is missing some. The data show 41,000 or so clones, around 79% seen once. The antigens these receptors bind are not known. The starting material was PBMCs, obtained from a glioma patient whose treatment included an IDH1 peptide vaccine. The receptors were gathered from a middle-aged woman with glioma. Some clones in this sample may be carry-over from other donors' samples. The CDR3 runs from the conserved cysteine through the conserved F or W. Each record gives: J gene, V gene, CDR3 length, D gene, clone size, CDR3 DNA, CDR3 protein. A D gene is named only where the DNA matches it firmly. Clone size is shown for a subset of rows, as once, few, many or a class of expanded clone.

TRBJ2-5,TRBV4-1,15,.,.,TGCGCCAGCAGCCAAGAGCGACTGCCGCAAGAGACCCAGTACTTC,CASSQERLPQETQYF
TRBJ2-3,TRBV6-5,15,.,.,TGTGCCAGCAGTTACCGCGCTCCTAGCACAGATACGCAGTATTTT,CASSYRAPSTDTQYF
TRBJ1-1,TRBV19,20,.,.,TGTGCCAGTAGTATAGATGCAAGTGTCCCAAAAGTGTACTTCTACACTGAAGCTTTCTTT,CASSIDASVPKVYFYTEAFF
TRBJ2-7,TRBV7-9,13,.,.,TGTGCCAGCAGCGGAGGACGGTCCTACGAGCAGTACTTC,CASSGGRSYEQYF
TRBJ2-1,TRBV4-3,15,.,.,TGCGCCAGCAGCCCCTTCGGACTCGACATCAATGAGCAGTTCTTC,CASSPFGLDINEQFF
TRBJ1-5,TRBV18,14,.,once,TGTGCCAGCTCAGGATCGACAGGCAATCAGCCCCAGCATTTT,CASSGSTGNQPQHF
TRBJ2-1,TRBV28,15,.,.,TGTGCCAGCAGTTTATTAGCGGTGCGATACAATGAGCAGTTCTTC,CASSLLAVRYNEQFF
TRBJ2-1,TRBV7-4,12,.,once,TGTGCCAGCAGAATCTCCTACAATGAGCAGTTCTTC,CASRISYNEQFF
TRBJ1-5,TRBV29-1,14,TRBD1,.,TGCAGCTCATGGGCAGGGGGAGGCAATCAGCCCCAGCATTTT,CSSWAGGGNQPQHF
TRBJ1-5,TRBV7-9,14,TRBD1,once,TGTGCCAGCAGCTCAGGACAGGGGAATCAGCCCCAGCATTTT,CASSSGQGNQPQHF
TRBJ2-2,TRBV10-2,15,.,once,TGCGCCAGCAGTTTTGACAGACCAAACACCGGGGAGCTGTTTTTT,CASSFDRPNTGELFF
TRBJ2-2,TRBV7-9,19,.,.,TGTGCCAGCAGCTTAAAGGGACAGTCTACTAGCGCTAACACCGGGGAGCTGTTTTTT,CASSLKGQSTSANTGELFF
TRBJ2-3,TRBV6-1,12,.,.,TGTGCCAGCTCTCTCAGCACAGATACGCAGTATTTT,CASSLSTDTQYF
TRBJ2-2,TRBV11-3,18,TRBD1,.,TGTGCCAGCAGCTTAGATCTCCTCGGACAGGTTAACACCGGGGAGCTGTTTTTT,CASSLDLLGQVNTGELFF
TRBJ1-5,TRBV6-1,13,TRBD1,.,TGTGCCAGCTCTGGACAGGTCAATCAGCCCCAGCATTTT,CASSGQVNQPQHF
TRBJ1-2,TRBV6-1,13,.,.,TGTGCCAGCAGTGACGAGGGCCTCTATGGCTACACCTTC,CASSDEGLYGYTF
TRBJ2-7,TRBV28,14,.,few,TGTGCCAGCATTCCACAGGGACCTTCCTACGAGCAGTACTTC,CASIPQGPSYEQYF
TRBJ1-1,TRBV7-3,15,TRBD1,.,TGTGCCAGCAGCTTGGGGACAGGTTTGAACACTGAAGCTTTCTTT,CASSLGTGLNTEAFF
TRBJ2-2,TRBV11-2,17,.,.,TGTGCCAGCAGCCCTACGGCGGGGGCCTCGAACACCGGGGAGCTGTTTTTT,CASSPTAGASNTGELFF